The 5 T cell receptor beta chains below all came from one sample that was sequenced in a study of human T cells and chemical hapten exposure. In TCRdb, the RACE reads were re-called with MiXCR into one record per CDR3 protein. Among 65,000 to 95,000 distinct CDR3 sequences listed, 6.6% were seen once. Time point noted: patch test 2, 6 weeks after DPC sensitization. Treatment here: therapeutic diphenylcyclopropenone sensitization with weekly scalp DPC. Sample: whole blood, taken in connection with sensitization to the hapten diphenylcyclopropenone (DPC). The receptors stem from a woman between 25 and 40 years old with alopecia areata. Some clones in this sample may be carry-over from other donors' samples.

This clonotype has at least ten counts. The chain has TRBV11-2 and TRBJ2-3, with D perhaps TRBD2 (6 bases). Per the germline V gene, CDR1 is SGHAT and CDR2 is FQNNGV. V shed 4 bases and J shed 4 bases, with 12 bases lying between them. This CDR3 has 14 amino acids. In nucleotides, the CDR3 is TGTGCCAGCAGCTCCAACTGGGGGGCAGATACGCAGTATTTT. This codes for CASSSNWGADTQYF.

This clonotype was observed many times. This rearrangement joins TRBV2 to TRBJ2-7; TRBD1 aligns across 9 bases. The CDR3 is 16 amino acids. The germline gives CDR1 SNHLY, CDR2 FYNNEI. V was clipped by 0 bases and J by 4 bases; unmatched bases: 7. The CDR3 protein is CASSEADRGWRYEQYF. CDR3 DNA: TGTGCCAGCAGTGAAGCGGACAGGGGATGGAGGTACGAGCAGTACTTC. Variable domain in full (rest from reference TRBV2 and TRBJ2-7): EPEVTQTPSHQVTQMGQEVILRCVPISNHLYFYWYRQILGQKVEFLVSFYNNEISEKSEIFDDQFSVERPDGSNFTLKIRSTKLEDSAMYFCASSEADRGWRYEQYFGPGTRLTVT.

This clonotype was detected ten times or more. V usage is TRBV3-1 and J usage is TRBJ2-1, with 10 bases fitting TRBD2. This CDR3 spans 15 amino acids. V dropped 3 bases and J dropped 2; count of bases not matched to a gene: 1. The germline gives CDR1 LGHDT, CDR2 YNNKEL (reference sequence). DNA for the CDR3: TGTGCCAGCAGCCATCTAGCGGGGGCCTACAATGAGCAGTTCTTC. It encodes CASSHLAGAYNEQFF.

This clonotype occurred a few times. This chain connects TRBV10-2 to TRBJ2-2, with D perhaps assigned TRBD1 or TRBD2 (6 bases each). The CDR3 consists of 21 residues. V was pared by 7 bases and J by 6 bases, with 36 bases between. Germline CDR1 and CDR2: WSHSY and SAAADI. CDR3 protein: CASNPKPGGPGVTFFAGELFF. The CDR3 DNA is TGCGCCAGCAACCCCAAACCCGGAGGGCCAGGGGTCACCTTCTTCGCCGGGGAGCTGTTTTTT.

This clonotype showed up many times. V usage is TRBV7-9 and J usage is TRBJ2-7; D not resolved. Germline CDR1 SEHNR, CDR2 FQNEAQ (reference sequence). Trimming removed 3 bases at V and 4 bases at J, with 13 bases between. The CDR3 extends over 14 amino acids. The CDR3 nucleotides read TGTGCCAGCAGCTTTGGTGGTCTCGGGTACGAGCAGTACTTC. As protein: CASSFGGLGYEQYF.